This T cell receptor (beta chain) was profiled in a study of cytomegalovirus exposure and HLA in healthy donors (dated by TCRdb to the late 2010s). Some background on the complete study: An earlier analysis of some 600 of the donors reported 276 Gb of sequence data and 117 million unique TCR beta sequences obtained from some 200 million T cells. Among about 400 genotyped donors of the cohort, an average of approximately 240,000 unique TCR beta nucleotide sequences was sequenced per donor, of which 15% to 20% were non-productive. Typing coverage varied by locus: 629-630 donors for A, B, C, DRB1 and DQB1; more than 500 for DQA1; over 600 for DPA1; roughly 450 for DPB1. Both class I and class II loci were covered by HLA typing, at four-digit resolution. Roughly five DR-DQ haplotypes were treated as single units for association and clustering because of strong linkage in the cohort. Donor age, sex, ethnicity and CMV serostatus were compiled alongside the repertoire data. A separate validation cohort of some 130 different subjects was used in addition to the 666-subject first cohort. The T cell repertoires of some 700 subjects were profiled by immunosequencing and related to cytomegalovirus serostatus. About 300 gigabases of sequencing data and tens of millions of unique TCR sequences were included in an early release covering 550 to 800 HLA-typed donors. The study aimed to test whether signatures of past pathogen exposure could be identified by cataloging public T cell receptors. A later genetic analysis used genome-wide SNP genotypes for about 60% of the roughly 670 donors, treating that subset as a discovery cohort. The later analysis used no new phenotypic data to find candidate immune exposures, relying instead on TCR beta sequences and their occurrence across donors. In a later analysis, previously published TCR beta repertoires from 550 to 750 donors were re-analyzed and high-resolution HLA genotyping was added so that TCR occurrence patterns could be studied. The study combined high-throughput TCR immunosequencing, statistical association of individual TCRs with disease status, and machine learning to predict cytomegalovirus infection status. Among the roughly 380 genotyped donors, 75% to 90% belonged to the genetic ancestry cluster associated with self-reported Caucasian donors. To decide whether each TCR beta V gene segment behaved as functional or pseudogenic, an earlier analysis of approximately 620 of the donors relied on high-throughput TCR beta sequencing. Every repertoire in the discovery cohort had been generated on one and the same sequencing platform.

The cohort comprised around 700 healthy bone marrow donors. At the time of sampling, all cohort members were nominally healthy, though unrecorded immune exposures were likely present. The donor tested CMV seropositive, placing the donor among the 250 to 300 seropositive members of the cohort. Every donor gave a peripheral blood sample, and the peripheral blood mononuclear cells from that sample were used for TCR beta sequencing. The Qiagen DNeasy Blood Extraction Kit was used to extract genomic DNA from the blood cell samples. V sheds 2 bases and J sheds 1 base, leaving 8 bases between their ends. For CDR1 and CDR2, the germline V gene lists MDHEN and SYDVKM. There are 14 amino acids in the CDR3, from cysteine to phenylalanine inclusive. The CDR3 DNA has 42 bases and is translated from base 1. Libraries were made using the immunoSEQ multiplex PCR assay. A mixture of 60 forward primers for TCR Vbeta segments and 13 reverse primers for TCR Jbeta segments was used in the multiplex PCR. A multiplex PCR assay on genomic DNA amplified the CDR3 region of rearranged TCR beta genes. On the Illumina HiSeq System, the amplified TCR beta libraries were sequenced as 87-base-pair reads. Processing in the source paper ran as follows. A later analysis counted approximately 76 million unique TCR beta chains across the 640 or so repertoires, and roughly 11 million of these chains were shared by at least two donors. Raw reads were error-corrected and collapsed into unique sequences by a nearest-neighbor algorithm in which closely related sequences were merged to remove PCR and sequencing errors. V, D and J gene segments were assigned by aligning CDR3 sequences to IMGT reference sequences. For a sequence to be retained, a match of at least six nucleotides to both a V gene segment and a J gene segment was required. A rearrangement was called productive if the CDR3 had no stop codons and remained in frame with V and J, and every other rearrangement was called non-productive. Following IMGT convention, CDR3 was defined as the stretch from the second conserved V-encoded cysteine to the conserved J-encoded phenylalanine. The earlier analysis of about 570 of the donors excluded any sequence lacking an unambiguous match to a single V gene segment. An earlier analysis of around 600 of the donors classified V segments as functional when productive rearrangements were above 56.7% and as segregating when the standard deviation between donors was above 5%. A statistical classification framework was developed to diagnose cytomegalovirus status using the catalog of TCR beta chain sequences. V and J gene assignment, in a later analysis, came from comparing TCR nucleotide sequences with IMGT/GENE-DB human TR gene sequences. Using the TCRdist pipeline, a later analysis assigned CDR3 sequences along with most-parsimonious VDJ recombination scenarios. A later analysis defined each TCR beta chain by its CDR3 amino acid sequence plus V-gene family, and excluded reads lacking a unique V-gene family. In a later analysis, around 650 highly shared, low-generation-probability nucleotide sequences were removed to address suspected cross-contamination and a sequencing artifact. In a later analysis, a clonal expansion index was calculated for each public chain from normalized within-repertoire ranks of inferred template counts. Generation probabilities in a later analysis came from a VDJ recombination model fitted to out-of-frame rearrangements, and those results were checked against IGoR. Hypergeometric tests were used in a later analysis to score TCR-TCR, TCR-HLA and TCR-CMV co-occurrence, with a repertoire-size bias correction applied to the TCR pairs. In a later analysis, false discovery rates were estimated by permuting HLA or CMV assignments 20 times. A later analysis grouped co-occurring TCRs with DBSCAN, adding TCRdist sequence similarity when clustering within HLA-allele-positive subsets. For co-occurrence clustering, repertoires with fewer than 30,000 or more than 120,000 public chains were excluded, along with 4 to 6 repertoires with anomalous nucleotide sharing. TCRdb limited this immuneACCESS table to in-frame rearrangements with V and J called. A share of clones is missing; checked studies link under half to unresolved V genes, and the rest is unexplained. V, J and clone size are those of that table, while D and trimming were read from the DNA. For this sample the table gives about 170,000 clones, of which approximately 79% were detected only once. Over 0.95% of the sample rests with the top ten.

Overall study results and their limits: A later genetic analysis reported fewer N-insertions in productive TCRs among donors in an Asian-associated ancestry cluster than the roughly 640-donor mean. Because counts were too low, about 17 rarely observed V segments, including chromosome 9 orphons, were excluded from the earlier analysis of some 540 of the donors. An association between a missense DCLRE1C variant and V-gene and J-gene trimming of TCR beta chains was found in a later genetic analysis and replicated in an independent cohort. A further reported finding was that TCR beta sequences accurately predicted the HLA-A and HLA-B alleles for most subjects in the first cohort. In a later analysis, around 17,000 TCR beta sequences were associated with specific HLA alleles at a false discovery rate of 0.05. CMV serostatus was the only immune exposure information available for the cohort. When HLA alleles, especially DR and DQ, strongly co-occurred, attributing TCR associations to individual alleles was difficult. Correlated functional status among segregating V segments might be attributable to linkage disequilibrium, but an unknown experimental factor could not be ruled out. Some IMGT-functional V segments, including TRBV6-2 and TRBV6-3, could not be told apart with the 87-base-pair reads, so those segments were excluded. Broadly in line with IMGT annotations, most TCR beta V segments showed up in productive rearrangements about 87% or about 30% of the time in an earlier analysis of around 600 of the donors. According to a later analysis, parvovirus B19, influenza, CMV and Epstein-Barr virus appeared linked to several top co-occurrence clusters. Because HLA typing was missing for some donors at each locus, association tests included only the typed subset. In this cohort, only TCR beta chains were sequenced, and detectable features were limited by the absence of alpha or paired-chain data. In a later analysis, HLA-associated TCR beta chains were found to be more clonally expanded and to have lower generation probabilities than equally common non-associated chains. In a later analysis, TCR association rates were found to vary across HLA loci, with the most associated TCRs seen for DRB1 alleles and the fewest for HLA-C alleles. A few of the identified cytomegalovirus-associated TCR beta chains were confirmed in vitro to be specific for cytomegalovirus antigens. The authors suggested that the approach could potentially be generalized to other disease states and immunological phenotypes. Across donors, most TCR sequences were observed very rarely, whereas some public TCRs were present in many individuals. The classifier was reported to diagnose cytomegalovirus status with high specificity and sensitivity in both the original cohort and the validation cohort. The presence/absence analyses assumed that sequencing depth was roughly uniform across donors, and that assumption may not be true. A cluster of highly shared sequence variants was judged likely to be a technical artifact of the sequencing pipeline. A later analysis found that most CMV-associated TCR beta chains appeared HLA-restricted, with HLA associations seemingly driven largely by CMV exposure. The study listed over 150 TCR beta chains as associated with cytomegalovirus.

A word on this clone: Its antigen is unknown. There are no base qualities to consult, and no much larger clone falls within one base.

The receptor comes from a woman aged 45-65 years in good health and CMV-seropositive. Sequencing input: PBMCs. The rearranged segments are TRBV28 and TRBJ1-1; a confident D gene designation cannot be given. The sequence in DNA is TGTGCCAGCAGTTTAGGCGGCCCGAACACTGAAGCTTTCTTT. It specifies CASSLGGPNTEAFF.